What follows are 30 T cell receptor beta chains derived from one specimen sequenced in a study of CD8 T cells in ankylosing spondylitis. The study's findings and limits: A TCR beta motif of fewer than 10 highly homologous variants seemed to mark ankylosing spondylitis blood.

TCRdb re-derived calls from the 5' RACE reads in MiXCR, one entry per CDR3 protein. The profile covers hundreds of thousands of distinct CDR3 sequences, with approximately 10% appearing a single time and about 0.49% taken by the ten largest. These receptors have no known antigen. What was sequenced was blood, either unsorted or a sorted T cell fraction (not recorded which). The receptors were sampled from a male donor with ankylosing spondylitis.

CDR3: CASSPRPGGEFFRAGKNIQYF. CDR3 nucleotide sequence: TGTGCCAGCAGTCCTCGGCCGGGGGGGGAATTCTTTAGAGCCGGCAAAAACATTCAGTACTTC. The chain uses TRBV6-2 or TRBV6-3 and TRBJ2-4; 8 bases fit TRBD2. The V and J ends lost 5 bases and 3 bases, in that order; junction bases with no gene match: 24. Germline CDR1 is MNHEY and CDR2 is SVGEGT. The CDR3 is made up of 21 amino acids.

This clonotype has at least ten counts. The V call is TRBV7-3, the J call TRBJ1-1, with 7 bases identical to TRBD1. The CDR3 is made up of 14 amino acids. Germline V gene data show CDR1 as SGHTA and CDR2 as FQGTGA. Germline trimming cut 5 bases from V and 1 base from J; bases unmatched to any gene: 4. CDR3 in amino acids: CASSKTGRNTEAFF. The DNA for the CDR3 is TGTGCCAGCAGCAAGACAGGGCGGAACACTGAAGCTTTCTTT. The whole variable domain, remainder taken from reference TRBV7-3 and TRBJ1-1, is GAGVSQTPSNKVTEKGKYVELRCDPISGHTALYWYRQSLGQGPEFLIYFQGTGAADDSGLPNDRFFAVRPEGSVSTLKIQRTERGDSAVYLCASSKTGRNTEAFFGQGTRLTVV.

This clonotype was seen a few times. The chain is built from TRBV7-9 and TRBJ1-1, with 9 bases lining up with TRBD1. Germline trimming cut 5 bases from V and 7 bases from J; bases unmatched to any gene: 5. The CDR3 is 13 residues long. Germline CDR1 reads SEHNR; CDR2 reads FQNEAQ (reference sequence). The CDR3 sequence: CASSPRQGGEAFF. In DNA form, the CDR3 reads TGTGCCAGCAGCCCCCGACAGGGGGGTGAAGCTTTCTTT.

The rearrangement joins TRBV29-1 to TRBJ2-6; 9 positions agree with TRBD1. V gave up 5 bases and J gave up 0 bases; unmatched junction bases: 5. Germline CDR1 and CDR2: SQVTM and ANQGSEA. CDR3 length: 16 amino acids. CDR3 amino acids: CSVPGQGDSGANVLTF. The CDR3 DNA reads as TGCAGCGTTCCGGGACAGGGCGACTCTGGGGCCAACGTCCTGACTTTC.

This clonotype was counted many times. This chain links TRBV20-1 with TRBJ2-5; 13 bases are a match to TRBD2. V trimming: 3 bases; J trimming: 5 bases; junction bases outside the gene matches: 6. This CDR3 is 15 amino acids long. The germline V gene has CDR1 DFQATT and CDR2 SNEGSKA (reference sequence). In nucleotides, the CDR3 is TGCAGTGCTAGGAGGACTAGCGGGAGAGGGGAGACCCAGTACTTC. Protein sequence: CSARRTSGRGETQYF.

The chain couples TRBV5-6 to TRBJ2-2; D remains unclear. There are 13 residues in the CDR3. V was pared by 3 bases and J by 3 bases, with 6 bases between. Per the germline V gene, CDR1 is SGHDT and CDR2 is YYEEEE. Here the CDR3 reads CASSYKYTGELFF. CDR3 nucleotides: TGTGCCAGCAGCTACAAGTACACCGGGGAGCTGTTTTTT.

The chain uses TRBV4-3 and TRBJ1-5; the D gene is possibly TRBD1 (6 bases). Germline values: CDR1 LGHNA, CDR2 YSLEER. The CDR3 contains 15 residues. V was pared by 4 bases and J by 4 bases, with 14 bases between. This CDR3 reads CASSRDTGANQPQHF. The CDR3 DNA is TGCGCCAGCAGCCGGGACACTGGGGCTAATCAGCCCCAGCATTTT.

The V call is TRBV29-1, the J call TRBJ1-1; 7 nucleotides line up with TRBD1. The trim removed 6 bases at V and 7 bases at J, leaving 11 bases unmatched. Looked up from germline, CDR1 is SQVTM and CDR2 is ANQGSEA. The CDR3 runs to 13 residues. This chain's CDR3 is CSVADGGTVEAFF. The CDR3, as DNA: TGCAGCGTCGCCGACGGTGGGACAGTTGAAGCTTTCTTT.

In its sample, this clonotype was seen a few times. This chain links TRBV29-1 with TRBJ2-7; 10 bases align to TRBD1. V gave up 6 bases and J gave up 6 bases; unmatched junction bases: 8. This CDR3 is 13 amino acids long. Germline-derived CDR1 and CDR2 are SQVTM and ANQGSEA. The CDR3 DNA reads TGCAGCGTCGGACGGGACAGGGGTCGCGAGCAGTACTTC. Translation gives CSVGRDRGREQYF.

This clonotype was recorded at least ten times. CDR3 nucleotides: TGCAGTGCTAGAGATCGGGCCCTGGCGGGCTACACCTTC. Its protein is CSARDRALAGYTF. V is TRBV20-1 and J is TRBJ1-2; D is uncertain. The V end lost 0 bases, the J end lost 8 bases, and 13 bases lay between the germline ends. The CDR3 totals 13 residues. Per the germline V gene, CDR1 is DFQATT and CDR2 is SNEGSKA (reference sequence).

This clonotype came up a few times. A much more abundant neighbour one base away suggests this may be a read error. This rearrangement joins TRBV11-1 to TRBJ2-7; maybe TRBD2 (5 bases). This CDR3 spans 11 amino acids. CDR1 SGHAT and CDR2 FQDESV come from the germline V gene (reference sequence). V was cut by 3 bases and J by 7 bases, with 7 bases left in between. The CDR3, as DNA: TGTGCCAGCAGCTTCGGCGGGGAGCAGTACTTC. This codes for CASSFGGEQYF.

The table lists this clonotype with many counts. This rearrangement joins TRBV18 to TRBJ2-5, with TRBD1 identical over 9 bases. Germline-derived CDR1 and CDR2 are KGHSH and LQKENI. With V trimmed by 8 bases and J by 5 bases, 6 bases remained unmatched. This CDR3 spans 13 amino acids. This chain's CDR3 is CASRDRASETQYF. CDR3 DNA sequence: TGTGCCAGCCGGGACAGGGCATCGGAGACCCAGTACTTC.

This clonotype was observed at least ten times. The chain uses TRBV12-3 or TRBV12-4 and TRBJ1-6; D not certain. V was trimmed by 6 bases and J by 7 bases, leaving 19 bases between them. The CDR3 has 16 amino acids. For the CDR3, the DNA is TGTGCCAGCAGCCCCTCGCCCCGGTTTTCCAATTCACCCCTCCACTTT. Translation: CASSPSPRFSNSPLHF.

This clonotype was recorded a few times. The chain combines TRBV19 with TRBJ1-4; 9 nucleotides agree with TRBD1. Trimming cost V 7 bases and J 10 bases; bases outside gene matches: 10. Per the germline V gene, CDR1 is LNHDA and CDR2 is SQIVND (reference sequence). The length of the CDR3 is 14 residues. CDR3 sequence: CASTQGQGLGKLFF. The CDR3 DNA reads as TGTGCCAGTACCCAGGGACAGGGTCTCGGAAAACTGTTTTTT.

This clonotype was seen a few times. This chain links TRBV6-1 with TRBJ2-1; D uncertain. The CDR3 spans 15 residues. CDR1 is MNHNS and CDR2 is SASEGT in the germline V gene. With 6 bases removed from V and 8 bases from J, the gap between germline ends came to 20 bases. Here the CDR3 DNA reads TGTGCCAGCAGGGCGACGGGTCCTCCCAGCGATGAGCAGTTCTTC. Protein: CASRATGPPSDEQFF.

The chain couples TRBV5-1 to TRBJ2-6; D remains ambiguous. The germline V gene has CDR1 SGHRS and CDR2 YFSETQ. The CDR3 is made up of 16 amino acids. The V end was cut by 0 bases, the J end by 4 bases, with 11 bases between. CDR3 nucleotide sequence: TGCGCCAGCAGCTTGGTCCTCGTGGCCGGGGCCAACGTCCTGACTTTC. This gives the protein CASSLVLVAGANVLTF.

The chain couples TRBV25-1 to TRBJ1-1; tentative D call: TRBD1 (5 bases). Germline loops: CDR1 MGHDK, CDR2 SYGVNS. CDR3 length: 16 amino acids. The V end was cut by 2 bases, the J end by 1 base, with 14 bases between. CDR3 coding DNA: TGTGCCAGCAGTGAACCCTACGAGGGACCGAACACTGAAGCTTTCTTT. The encoded protein is CASSEPYEGPNTEAFF. Full variable domain (outside the CDR3, taken from reference TRBV25-1 and TRBJ1-1): EADIYQTPRYLVIGTGKKITLECSQTMGHDKMYWYQQDPGMELHLIHYSYGVNSTEKGDLSSESTVSRIRTEHFPLTLESARPSHTSQYLCASSEPYEGPNTEAFFGQGTRLTVV.

This clonotype was detected only a few times. The gene calls are TRBV5-1 and TRBJ2-1; D might be TRBD2 (6 bases). Trimming cost V 4 bases and J 4 bases, with 12 bases left between them. Germline V gives CDR1 SGHRS, CDR2 YFSETQ. The CDR3 runs 14 residues. CDR3 coding DNA: TGCGCCAGCAGCGCGGGGACGCCGTACAATGAGCAGTTCTTC. As protein: CASSAGTPYNEQFF.

The chain is built from TRBV25-1 and TRBJ2-3; no definite D call. Trimming cost V 5 bases and J 2 bases, with 8 bases left between them. The length of the CDR3 is 13 residues. Per the germline V gene, CDR1 is MGHDK and CDR2 is SYGVNS. DNA for the CDR3: TGTGCCAGCAGTTCACAGAACACAGATACGCAGTATTTT. Amino acids: CASSSQNTDTQYF.

V usage is TRBV28 and J usage is TRBJ2-5, with D hard to call. Germline lookup yields CDR1 MDHEN and CDR2 SYDVKM. The ends were cut back, 2 bases at V and 4 bases at J, with 8 bases in the middle. The CDR3 is 13 residues long. The CDR3 DNA is TGTGCCAGCAGTTTAAAGGTCCCAGAGACCCAGTACTTC. Translated: CASSLKVPETQYF.

This rearrangement joins TRBV9 to TRBJ2-3; 9 bases align to TRBD2. The germline V gene has CDR1 SGDLS and CDR2 YYNGEE. This CDR3 contains 15 residues. Losses at the gene ends were 2 bases for V and 2 bases for J; bases not matched to a gene: 3. CDR3 nucleotide sequence: TGTGCCAGCAGCGTTCGGACTAGCGTCACAGATACGCAGTATTTT. It codes for CASSVRTSVTDTQYF.

The table lists this clonotype with many counts. The J gene is TRBJ2-7, the V gene TRBV5-6, with D possibly TRBD1 on 6 matching bases. V shed 4 bases and J shed 2 bases, with 13 bases lying between them. Germline CDR1 reads SGHDT; CDR2 reads YYEEEE. This CDR3 has 14 amino acids. For the CDR3, the DNA is TGTGCCAGCAGCCGAGGGGGACGGACCTACGAGCAGTACTTC. The encoded protein is CASSRGGRTYEQYF.

This clonotype occurred many times. The CDR3 region is CASSLQGPTDTQYF. The CDR3 coding sequence is TGTGCCAGCAGCCTACAGGGGCCAACAGATACGCAGTATTTT. The chain combines TRBV7-2 with TRBJ2-3; 7 nucleotides agree with TRBD1. The CDR3 sequence is 14 residues long. CDR1 is SGHTA, CDR2 FQGNSA, per germline. V shed 5 bases and J 3 bases; nucleotides not matched to a gene: 5.

The gene calls are TRBV15 and TRBJ1-4; D is unclear. Deletions cut 5 bases from V and 0 bases from J, with 7 bases between. CDR1 is LNHNV and CDR2 is YYDKDF in the germline V gene (reference sequence). CDR3 length: 14 residues. Here the CDR3 DNA reads TGTGCCACCAGCTTTGCTGCAACTAATGAAAAACTGTTTTTT. Protein sequence: CATSFAATNEKLFF.

The chain employs TRBV7-2 and TRBJ2-7; possibly TRBD2 for D (5 bases). V dropped 2 bases and J dropped 7 bases, with 12 bases sitting between them. CDR3 size: 13 residues. The germline V gene has CDR1 SGHTA and CDR2 FQGNSA. CDR3: CASSLISPGEQYF. The CDR3 nucleotides are TGTGCCAGCAGCTTAATCTCCCCGGGGGAGCAGTACTTC.

This chain connects TRBV4-3 to TRBJ2-5; a possible D gene is TRBD1 (6 bases). The V gene lost 0 bases and the J gene lost 5 bases, with 16 bases spanning the gap. The length of the CDR3 is 16 residues. Germline CDR1 LGHNA, CDR2 YSLEER. The CDR3 nucleotides are TGCGCCAGCAGCCAAGATCAAGGGACATTCAAGGAGACCCAGTACTTC. It codes for CASSQDQGTFKETQYF.

This clonotype has at least ten counts. The rearrangement joins TRBV29-1 to TRBJ2-7; possibly TRBD1 or TRBD2 for D (5 bases each). The CDR3 length is 14 residues. V was trimmed by 5 bases and J by 5 bases, leaving 19 bases between them. Germline V gene data show CDR1 as SQVTM and CDR2 as ANQGSEA. In DNA, the CDR3 is TGCAGCGTTTTCGGGGACGGGCCTCGGGACGAGCAGTACTTC. Its protein is CSVFGDGPRDEQYF.

This clonotype was recorded at least ten times. This chain connects TRBV20-1 to TRBJ2-7; D may be TRBD1 (5 bases). The germline V gene has CDR1 DFQATT and CDR2 SNEGSKA (reference sequence). Between the trimmed V and J ends, which lost 6 bases and 4 bases, there was a span of 22 bases. CDR3 size: 15 residues. The CDR3 spells CSATRIRGLGYEQYF. Written as DNA, the CDR3 is TGCAGTGCCACCCGGATTAGGGGCCTTGGTTACGAGCAGTACTTC.

The rearrangement joins TRBV15 to TRBJ2-5; 10 bases map to TRBD2. The J segment lost 5 bases and the V segment lost 5 bases, leaving 8 bases of the junction unmatched. Germline CDR1 LNHNV, CDR2 YYDKDF (reference sequence). CDR3 length: 15 amino acids. The CDR3 sequence is CATSGQRGGLETQYF. Written as DNA, the CDR3 is TGTGCCACCAGCGGACAGCGGGGGGGCCTGGAGACCCAGTACTTC.

This clonotype has only a few counts. This chain connects TRBV20-1 to TRBJ2-7; maybe TRBD2 (5 bases). V shed 5 bases and J shed 5 bases, with 10 bases lying between them. The CDR3 has 11 residues. Germline CDR1 and CDR2: DFQATT and SNEGSKA (reference sequence). This CDR3 reads CSAYHGDEQYF. The CDR3 coding sequence is TGCAGTGCTTACCACGGGGACGAGCAGTACTTC.